Listed below are T cell receptor beta chains from one sample, sequenced in a study of blood T cell repertoires in COVID-19. Sequenced by immunoSEQ multiplex PCR; TCRdb stores in-frame clones only, minus some. The sample carries about 120,000 clones, approximately 80% recorded once. The specimen sequenced was peripheral blood. The receptor source for this set is a human donor in a cohort sampled during active COVID-19. Both conserved end residues are part of each CDR3. The D gene is left open where the match is weak. A row's size may be missing; if present it is once, few, many or a size class.

TRBJ2-7	.	.	TRBV2	TGTGCCAGCAGTGAACAGGGGCCCCCGTACTTC	CASSEQGPPYF
TRBJ1-1	.	.	TRBV25-1	TGTGCCAGCTGGCAAATGATCTTT	CASWQMIF
TRBJ1-2	.	.	TRBV7-9	TGTGCCAGCAGCTTAGGGGGCTACACAACCTATGGCTACACCTTC	CASSLGGYTTYGYTF
TRBJ2-1	TRBD1	.	TRBV27	TGTGCCAGCAGTCCACCGACAGGGGGGTACAATGAGCAGTTCTTC	CASSPPTGGYNEQFF
TRBJ1-1	.	few	TRBV28	TGTGCCACCAAACAGAGCAATGCTGAAGCTTTCTTT	CATKQSNAEAFF
TRBJ1-2	.	.	TRBV20-1	TGCAGTGCTAGTCGCAGGGAGGATGGCTACACCTTC	CSASRREDGYTF
TRBJ1-3	TRBD1	.	TRBV6-5	TGTGCCAGCAGCCGAGGGACAGTCTCTGGAAACACCATATATTTT	CASSRGTVSGNTIYF
TRBJ1-3	.	.	TRBV4-2	TGTGCCAGCAGCCAATCTCGGGGAGCGAATGGAAACACCATATATTTT	CASSQSRGANGNTIYF
TRBJ1-4	.	.	TRBV24-1	TGTGCCCCCAATTGTGGAGCTGAAAAACTGTTTTTT	CAPNCGAEKLFF
TRBJ2-5	TRBD1	.	TRBV3-1/TRBV3-2	TGTGCCAGCAGCCAAGGTTCCAGGGGGCGCGGAGAGACCCAGTACTTC	CASSQGSRGRGETQYF
TRBJ2-7	.	.	TRBV4-3	TGCGCCAGCAGCCTCAGCCGGGACACCTCCTACGAGCAGTACTTC	CASSLSRDTSYEQYF
TRBJ2-5	TRBD2	.	TRBV5-1	TGCGCCAGCAGCCCCGGGCTGGGAGGGCAAGAGACCCAGTACTTC	CASSPGLGGQETQYF
TRBJ1-5	.	.	TRBV19	TGTGCCAGTAGTATAGAGTCAGGGCGCAATCAGCCCCAGCATTTT	CASSIESGRNQPQHF
TRBJ2-1	TRBD2	.	TRBV5-8	TGTGCCAGCAGCCCTAGGGGAGGAGCGGGAGGCCACAATGAGCAGTTCTTC	CASSPRGGAGGHNEQFF
TRBJ2-1	TRBD2	.	TRBV7-2	TGTGCCAGCAGCTTAGCTCCGGGACTAGCCACGAATGAGCAGTTCTTC	CASSLAPGLATNEQFF
TRBJ2-7	TRBD1	.	TRBV6-1	TGTGCCAGCAGTGTACAACAGGGGGTCGTATCCTACGAGCAGTACTTC	CASSVQQGVVSYEQYF
TRBJ2-1	TRBD1	.	TRBV15	TGTGCCACCAGTAGGGACAGGGTTAGGAATGAGCAGTTCTTC	CATSRDRVRNEQFF
TRBJ2-5	.	.	TRBV2	TGTGCCAGCTTTCGAGGGGGCCAAGAGACCCAGTACTTC	CASFRGGQETQYF
TRBJ1-5	.	.	TRBV7-9	TGTGCCAGCAGCCTCGACTCTTACCAGCCCCAGCATTTT	CASSLDSYQPQHF
TRBJ1-1	.	.	TRBV12-3/TRBV12-4	TGTGCCAGCAGTAGCGGGACTCCGTTCTTT	CASSSGTPFF
TRBJ2-1	TRBD1	.	TRBV4-3	TGCGCCAGCAGCTGGCGGACAGGGGGAGACTCCTACAATGAGCAGTTCTTC	CASSWRTGGDSYNEQFF
TRBJ1-2	TRBD1	.	TRBV30	TGTGCCTGTTTAACCTCGGGACAGGGGCATATATCGGACTATGGCTACACCTTC	CACLTSGQGHISDYGYTF
TRBJ2-7	.	.	TRBV28	TGTGCCAGCAATGGGGGGGACAGGAGCTCCTACGAGCAGTACTTC	CASNGGDRSSYEQYF
TRBJ2-1	TRBD2	.	TRBV18	TGTGCCAGCTCCCGTACTAGCGGGGGGGGCATCGATGAGCAGTTCTTC	CASSRTSGGGIDEQFF
TRBJ1-6	TRBD1	.	TRBV5-6	TGTGCCAGCAGCTTGAACAGGGGTGATTCACCCCTCCACTTT	CASSLNRGDSPLHF